These T cell receptor beta chains were read from a single sample in a study of cytomegalovirus exposure and HLA in healthy donors. Sequencing was performed with immunoSEQ multiplex PCR; in TCRdb, only in-frame clones are kept and a portion is missing. The table lists some 130,000 clones, about three fifths of them singletons. Specimen: PBMCs. These TCRs come from a man aged 35 to 55 in good health and CMV-seropositive. The CDR3 runs from the conserved cysteine through the conserved F or W. The order of the fields is J gene, D gene, clone size, V gene, CDR3 DNA, CDR3 protein. A D gene is named only where the DNA matches it firmly. The listing skips clone size in some rows; elsewhere it reads once, few, many or a size class.

TRBJ2-3 TRBD2 NA TRBV2 TGTGCCGGCAGTCAGCGGGAGGCATCAGATACGCAGTATTTT CAGSQREASDTQYF
TRBJ2-5 TRBD2 NA TRBV19 TGTGCCAGTAGTATATTCACTAGCGGGGAGGGCCAGTACTTC CASSIFTSGEGQYF
TRBJ2-2 TRBD2 once TRBV11-2 TGTGCCAGCAGCCCTAGCGGGGGGGTTGGCGGGGAGCTGTTTTTT CASSPSGGVGGELFF
TRBJ2-7 NA NA TRBV2 TGTGCCAGCGGCCCCAGCGTAGCCTCCTACGAGCAGTACTTC CASGPSVASYEQYF
TRBJ2-7 TRBD2 NA TRBV30 TGTGCCTGGAGTTTCTCTAGCGGCGCCTACGAGCAGTACTTC CAWSFSSGAYEQYF
TRBJ1-5 NA once TRBV2 TGTGCCAGCAGTGAACTCACACAGCAGCCCCAGCATTTT CASSELTQQPQHF
TRBJ2-7 TRBD1 NA TRBV6-6 TGTGCCAGCAGTTCGCCGGGACAGGGGGCCTACGAGCAGTACTTC CASSSPGQGAYEQYF
TRBJ1-2 NA few TRBV25-1 TGTGCCAGCAGTGGACAGGAACATGGCTACACCTTC CASSGQEHGYTF
TRBJ1-5 NA NA TRBV19 TGTGCCAGTAGAGGGGTACTACAGAGGAGCAATCAGCCCCAGCATTTT CASRGVLQRSNQPQHF
TRBJ2-7 NA NA TRBV5-1 TGCGCCAGCAGCCCGACGACGACATCATCCTACGAGCAGTACTTC CASSPTTTSSYEQYF
TRBJ1-5 TRBD1 NA TRBV6-5 TGTGCCAGCAGTTACGGGGACAGTGAATTCAATCAGCCCCAGCATTTT CASSYGDSEFNQPQHF
TRBJ1-3 TRBD1 few TRBV28 TGTGCCAGCACTTTACCCAGGGGGCACCCCTCTGGAAACACCATATATTTT CASTLPRGHPSGNTIYF
TRBJ2-3 NA NA TRBV7-9 TGTGCCTGCGGACTTACGGCATCTGATACGCAGTATTTT CACGLTASDTQYF
TRBJ1-4 NA NA TRBV25-1 TGTGCCAGCAGTGGATCGGGAGAAAAACTGTTTTTT CASSGSGEKLFF
TRBJ2-7 NA once TRBV29-1 TGCAGCGTTGCTAAGGGCGGGATGGAGCAGTACTTC CSVAKGGMEQYF
TRBJ2-1 TRBD2 NA TRBV5-1 TGCGCCAGCAGCTCTCAGCGGGGACCTAGGGATGAGCAGTTCTTC CASSSQRGPRDEQFF
TRBJ1-1 TRBD1 few TRBV27 TGTGCCAGCAGTGAGACAGGGTCCGAAGCTTTCTTT CASSETGSEAFF
TRBJ2-3 NA NA TRBV5-1 TGCGCCAGCAGCTTGGCGGGTCAGAACACAGATACGCAGTATTTT CASSLAGQNTDTQYF
TRBJ2-5 TRBD1 NA TRBV12-5 TGTGCTAGTGGTTCGCCCCGACAGGGGCGAGATCAAGAGACCCAGTACTTC CASGSPRQGRDQETQYF
TRBJ2-2 TRBD2 NA TRBV30 TGTGCCTGGAGGGAGACTAGCGGGAGCTTTGGAGGGGAGCTGTTTTTT CAWRETSGSFGGELFF
TRBJ2-3 NA NA TRBV19 TGTGCCAGTAGTCCGGGAGTTGCCACAGATACGCAGTATTTT CASSPGVATDTQYF
TRBJ2-1 NA NA TRBV7-9 TGTGCCAGCAGCTTAGATGGGGGAGGTGAGCAGTTCTTC CASSLDGGGEQFF
TRBJ2-7 NA NA TRBV2 TGTGCCAGCCGGAGGAGGACGGACGTCTACGAGCAGTACTTC CASRRRTDVYEQYF
TRBJ1-1 NA NA TRBV6-5 TGTGCCAGCAGTTACACAGTGAACACTGAAGCTTTCTTT CASSYTVNTEAFF
TRBJ1-1 NA few TRBV5-6 TGTGCCAGCAGCTACGCCGGGCCCAGTCTCCGCGGGGCTTTCTTT CASSYAGPSLRGAFF
TRBJ2-2 NA NA TRBV7-2 TGTGCCAGCAGCTTAACGGGCAGGGGCACCGGGGAGCTGTTTTTT CASSLTGRGTGELFF
TRBJ2-7 TRBD2 NA TRBV28 TGTGCCAGCAGTTTAGTGGCTAGCGGGAGCTACGAGCAGTACTTC CASSLVASGSYEQYF
TRBJ1-1 NA once TRBV30 TGTGCCTGGGCTACTTATGGGGGGGCGAACGCGGCGGCTTTCTTT CAWATYGGANAAAFF
TRBJ2-3 TRBD1 NA TRBV11-1 TGTGCCAGCAGCTTAGAGGGACAGGGCTCCGGAGATACGCAGTATTTT CASSLEGQGSGDTQYF
TRBJ2-1 TRBD2 NA TRBV27 TGTGCTACAAGGGAGGGGCGGAGAGGCTACAATGAGCAGTTCTTC CATREGRRGYNEQFF
TRBJ1-2 NA few TRBV5-6 TGTGCCAGCAGCATTGACAATAACTATGGCTACACCTTC CASSIDNNYGYTF
TRBJ2-5 TRBD1 NA TRBV27 TGTGCCAGCAGTCCTTACCCTGGACAGGGAAAAGAGACCCAGTACTTC CASSPYPGQGKETQYF
TRBJ2-7 TRBD2 once TRBV7-9 TGTGCCAGCAGCAGGACTAGCGACGAGCAGTACTTC CASSRTSDEQYF
TRBJ1-1 TRBD1 few TRBV2 TGTGCCAGCAAGGGACAGGCGAACACTGAAGCTTTCTTT CASKGQANTEAFF
TRBJ2-2 TRBD1 NA TRBV2 TGTGCCAGCATGGACAGGGGGCGGAACACCGGGGAGCTGTTTTTT CASMDRGRNTGELFF
TRBJ1-4 TRBD1 NA TRBV30 TGTGCCTGGGCGACAGGGGGTTTCGGGGAAAAACTGTTTTTT CAWATGGFGEKLFF
TRBJ2-7 TRBD2 NA TRBV6-5 TGTGCCAGCAGTTACTCCGGACTAGCGGTCTACGAGCAGTACTTC CASSYSGLAVYEQYF
TRBJ2-5 TRBD2 few TRBV5-1 TGCGCCAGCAGCTCCCTTTGGGGGGGGCAAGAGACCCAGTACTTC CASSSLWGGQETQYF
TRBJ1-5 NA few TRBV7-8 TGTGCCAGCAGCTTAAATTCTTGGGCGAGAAAAATCAATCAGCCCCAGCATTTT CASSLNSWARKINQPQHF
TRBJ2-5 NA NA TRBV5-1 TGCGCCAGCAGCTTGGAATATAGAGAGACCCAGTACTTC CASSLEYRETQYF
TRBJ1-2 TRBD1 few TRBV5-1 TGCGCCAGCAGCCAGATGAGACAGGGGTGGAGTATTGACTATGGCTACACCTTC CASSQMRQGWSIDYGYTF
TRBJ2-1 TRBD2 NA TRBV2 TGTGCCAGCAGTGCGGGACTAGCGGGAGAATGGAGTGAGCAGTTCTTC CASSAGLAGEWSEQFF
TRBJ2-2 NA once TRBV7-9 TGTGCCAGCAGCTTATATAGGGGTGCAGGGGACACCGGGGAGCTGTTTTTT CASSLYRGAGDTGELFF
TRBJ1-2 NA NA TRBV28 TGTGCCAGCAGTTTATTGGGCAGGGTAAATGGCTACACCTTC CASSLLGRVNGYTF